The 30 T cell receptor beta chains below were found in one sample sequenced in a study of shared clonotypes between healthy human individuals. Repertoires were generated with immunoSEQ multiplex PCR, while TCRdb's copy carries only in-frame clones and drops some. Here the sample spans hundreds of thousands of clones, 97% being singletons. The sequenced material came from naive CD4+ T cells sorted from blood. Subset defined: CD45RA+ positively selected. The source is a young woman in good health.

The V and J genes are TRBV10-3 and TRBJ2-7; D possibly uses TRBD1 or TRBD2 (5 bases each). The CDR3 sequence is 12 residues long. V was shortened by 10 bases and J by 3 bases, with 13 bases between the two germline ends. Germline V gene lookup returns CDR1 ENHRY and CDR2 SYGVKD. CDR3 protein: CASRDGYYEQYF. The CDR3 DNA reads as TGTGCCAGCCGGGACGGATACTACGAGCAGTACTTC.

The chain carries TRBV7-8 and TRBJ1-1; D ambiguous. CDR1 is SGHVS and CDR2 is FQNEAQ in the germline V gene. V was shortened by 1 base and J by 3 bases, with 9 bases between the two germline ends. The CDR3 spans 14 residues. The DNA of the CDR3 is TGTGCCAGCAGCTTAGTTGACCGAGACACTGAAGCTTTCTTT. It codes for CASSLVDRDTEAFF.

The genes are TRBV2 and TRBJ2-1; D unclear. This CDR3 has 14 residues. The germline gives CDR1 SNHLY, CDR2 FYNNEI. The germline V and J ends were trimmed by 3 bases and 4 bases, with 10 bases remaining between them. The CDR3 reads CASSDWLQYNEQFF. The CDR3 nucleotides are TGTGCCAGCAGTGACTGGCTACAGTACAATGAGCAGTTCTTC.

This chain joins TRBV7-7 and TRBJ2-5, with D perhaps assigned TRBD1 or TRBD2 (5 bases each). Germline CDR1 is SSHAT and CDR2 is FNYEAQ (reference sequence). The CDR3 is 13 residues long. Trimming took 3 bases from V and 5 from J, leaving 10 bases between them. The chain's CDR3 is CASSLGAGETQYF. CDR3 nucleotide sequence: TGTGCCAGCAGCTTGGGAGCAGGGGAGACCCAGTACTTC. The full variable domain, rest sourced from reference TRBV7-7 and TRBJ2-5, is GAGVSQSPRYKVTKRGQDVTLRCDPISSHATLYWYQQALGQGPEFLTYFNYEAQPDKSGLPSDRFSAERPEGSISTLTIQRTEQRDSAMYRCASSLGAGETQYFGPGTRLLVL.

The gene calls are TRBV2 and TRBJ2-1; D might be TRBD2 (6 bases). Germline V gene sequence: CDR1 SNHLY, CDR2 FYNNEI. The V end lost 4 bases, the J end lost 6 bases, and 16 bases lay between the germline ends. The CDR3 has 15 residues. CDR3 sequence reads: CASSASGGIPNEQFF. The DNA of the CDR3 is TGTGCCAGCAGTGCCTCCGGGGGTATACCCAATGAGCAGTTCTTC.

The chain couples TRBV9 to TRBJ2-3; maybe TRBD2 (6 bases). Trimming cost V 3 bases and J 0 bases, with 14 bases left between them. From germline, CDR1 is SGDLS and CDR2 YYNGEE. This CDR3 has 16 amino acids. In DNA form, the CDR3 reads TGTGCCAGCAGCGGGGGGACTCCGAAGAGCACAGATACGCAGTATTTT. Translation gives CASSGGTPKSTDTQYF.

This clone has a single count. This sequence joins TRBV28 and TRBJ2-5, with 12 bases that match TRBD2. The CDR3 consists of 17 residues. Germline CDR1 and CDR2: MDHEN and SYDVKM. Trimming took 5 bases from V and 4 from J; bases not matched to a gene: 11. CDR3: CASSPGRLAGGRETQYF. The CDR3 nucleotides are TGTGCCAGCAGTCCAGGGAGGCTAGCGGGAGGGCGAGAGACCCAGTACTTC.

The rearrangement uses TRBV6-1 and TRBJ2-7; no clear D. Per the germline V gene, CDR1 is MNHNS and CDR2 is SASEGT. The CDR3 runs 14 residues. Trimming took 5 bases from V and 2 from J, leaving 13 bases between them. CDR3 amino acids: CASSPRTGPYEQYF. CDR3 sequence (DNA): TGTGCCAGCAGTCCCCGGACCGGTCCCTACGAGCAGTACTTC.

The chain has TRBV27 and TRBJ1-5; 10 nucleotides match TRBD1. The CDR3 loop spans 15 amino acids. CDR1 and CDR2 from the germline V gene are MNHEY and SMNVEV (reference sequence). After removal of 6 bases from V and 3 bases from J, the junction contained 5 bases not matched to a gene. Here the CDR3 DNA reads TGTGCCAGCAGCGGGACAGGGGTTCCCAATCAGCCCCAGCATTTT. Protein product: CASSGTGVPNQPQHF.

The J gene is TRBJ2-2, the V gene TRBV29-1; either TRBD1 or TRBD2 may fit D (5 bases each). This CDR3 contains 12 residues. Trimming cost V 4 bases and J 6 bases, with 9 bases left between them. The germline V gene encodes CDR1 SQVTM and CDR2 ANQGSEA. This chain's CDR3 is CSVAGTPGELFF. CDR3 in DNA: TGCAGCGTTGCAGGGACCCCCGGGGAGCTGTTTTTT.

For the CDR3, the DNA is TGTGCCAGTATGGCGGGAGGGGGAGATGAGCAGTTCTTC. Translating gives CASMAGGGDEQFF. The V call is TRBV19, the J call TRBJ2-1; 9 bases agree with TRBD2. This CDR3 is built from 13 residues. The V segment lost 7 bases and the J segment 8 bases; nucleotides outside the gene matches: 6. Germline V CDR1 and CDR2: LNHDA, SQIVND (reference sequence).

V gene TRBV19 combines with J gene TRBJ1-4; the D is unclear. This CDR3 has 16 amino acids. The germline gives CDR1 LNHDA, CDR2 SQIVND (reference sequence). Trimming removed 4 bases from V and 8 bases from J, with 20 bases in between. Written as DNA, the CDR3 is TGTGCCAGTAGTACCACCTCGGACGGCCGCGGGGAAAAACTGTTTTTT. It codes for CASSTTSDGRGEKLFF.

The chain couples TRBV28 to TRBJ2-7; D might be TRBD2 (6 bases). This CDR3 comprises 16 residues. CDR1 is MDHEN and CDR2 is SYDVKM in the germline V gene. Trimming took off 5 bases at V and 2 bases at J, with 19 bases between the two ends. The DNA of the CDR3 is TGTGCCAGCAGTCGGGACTTATCCCCCCTTACCTACGAGCAGTACTTC. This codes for CASSRDLSPLTYEQYF.

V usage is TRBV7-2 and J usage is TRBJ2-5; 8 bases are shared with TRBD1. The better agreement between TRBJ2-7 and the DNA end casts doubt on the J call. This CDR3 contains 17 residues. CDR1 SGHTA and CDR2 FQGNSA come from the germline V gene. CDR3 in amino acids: CASSIIMPTGVPYEQYF. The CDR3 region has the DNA TGTGCCAGCAGCATAATAATGCCGACAGGGGTCCCCTACGAGCAGTACTTC.

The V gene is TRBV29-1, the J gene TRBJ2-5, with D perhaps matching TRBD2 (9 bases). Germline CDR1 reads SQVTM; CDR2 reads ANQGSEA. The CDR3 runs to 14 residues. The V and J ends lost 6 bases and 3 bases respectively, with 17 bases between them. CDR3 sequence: CSVAGGTGEETQYF. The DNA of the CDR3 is TGCAGCGTCGCGGGGGGGACAGGTGAAGAGACCCAGTACTTC.

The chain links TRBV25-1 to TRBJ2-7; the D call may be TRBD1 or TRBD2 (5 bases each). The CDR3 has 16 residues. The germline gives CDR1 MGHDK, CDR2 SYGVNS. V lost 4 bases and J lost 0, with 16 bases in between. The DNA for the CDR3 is TGTGCCAGCAGTGGATATAGGGACGGAGGCTCCTACGAGCAGTACTTC. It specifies CASSGYRDGGSYEQYF.

CDR3 in amino acids: CAIRLAGVDEQYF. In DNA form, the CDR3 reads TGTGCCATCAGGCTAGCGGGAGTCGACGAGCAGTACTTC. The chain carries TRBV10-3 and TRBJ2-7, with TRBD2 matching 10 bases. Germline CDR1 and CDR2: ENHRY and SYGVKD. Germline trimming cut 6 bases from V and 5 bases from J; bases unmatched to any gene: 4. This CDR3 is 13 amino acids long.

The CDR3 protein is CASSLADLKTGELFF. CDR3 sequence (DNA): TGCGCCAGCAGCTTGGCCGATCTAAAAACCGGGGAGCTGTTTTTT. The chain carries TRBV5-1 and TRBJ2-2; no clear D gene. CDR1 is SGHRS, CDR2 YFSETQ, per germline. The CDR3 length is 15 residues. Between the trimmed V and J ends, which lost 0 bases and 5 bases, there was a span of 11 bases.

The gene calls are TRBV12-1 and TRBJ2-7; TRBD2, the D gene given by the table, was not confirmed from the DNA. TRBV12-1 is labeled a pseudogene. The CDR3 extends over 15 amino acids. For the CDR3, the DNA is TGTGCCAGCAGCTTCGATCCGGGACTAAGGTACGAGCAGTACTTC. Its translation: CASSFDPGLRYEQYF.

CDR3 loop: CASSLTGGHYGYTF. DNA for the CDR3: TGCGCCAGCAGCTTGACAGGGGGACACTATGGCTACACCTTC. The chain links TRBV5-1 to TRBJ1-2; TRBD1 agrees at 8 bases. The length of the CDR3 is 14 residues. CDR1 is SGHRS and CDR2 is YFSETQ in the germline V gene. V lost 1 base and J lost 3; bases outside the gene matches: 2.

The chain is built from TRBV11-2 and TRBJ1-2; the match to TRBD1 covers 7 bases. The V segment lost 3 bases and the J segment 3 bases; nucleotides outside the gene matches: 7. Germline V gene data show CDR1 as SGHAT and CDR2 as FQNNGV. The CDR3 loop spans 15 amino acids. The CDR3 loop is CASSFNRGIDYGYTF. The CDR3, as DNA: TGTGCCAGCAGCTTTAACAGGGGAATCGACTATGGCTACACCTTC.

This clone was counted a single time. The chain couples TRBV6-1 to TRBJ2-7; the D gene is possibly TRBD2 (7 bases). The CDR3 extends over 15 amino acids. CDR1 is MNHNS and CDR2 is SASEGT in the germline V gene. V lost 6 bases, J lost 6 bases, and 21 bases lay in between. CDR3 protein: CASRSLGGGFGEQYF. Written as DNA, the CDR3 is TGTGCCAGCAGATCCCTTGGGGGGGGCTTCGGCGAGCAGTACTTC.

CDR3 DNA: TGTGCCAGCAGTGAAGCGGCGGGTGGGACAGGCTACGAGCAGTACTTC. Amino acid sequence: CASSEAAGGTGYEQYF. This chain uses TRBV6-1 with TRBJ2-7; 8 bases are a match to TRBD1. The length of the CDR3 is 16 residues. CDR1 is MNHNS, CDR2 SASEGT, per germline. The V and J ends lost 0 bases and 3 bases, in that order; junction bases with no gene match: 7.

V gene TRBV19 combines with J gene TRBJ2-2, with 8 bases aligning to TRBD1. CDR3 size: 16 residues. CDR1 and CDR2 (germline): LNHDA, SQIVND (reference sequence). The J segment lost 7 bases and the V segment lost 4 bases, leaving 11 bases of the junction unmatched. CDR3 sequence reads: CASSSGQGGGVGELFF. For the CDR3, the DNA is TGTGCCAGTAGTAGCGGACAGGGAGGAGGGGTCGGGGAGCTGTTTTTT.

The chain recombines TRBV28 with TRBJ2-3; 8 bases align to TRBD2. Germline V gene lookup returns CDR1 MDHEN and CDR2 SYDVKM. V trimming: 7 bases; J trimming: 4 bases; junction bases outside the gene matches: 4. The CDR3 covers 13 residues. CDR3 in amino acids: CASTTGGSDTQYF. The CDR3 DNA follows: TGTGCCAGCACCACGGGAGGGTCAGATACGCAGTATTTT.

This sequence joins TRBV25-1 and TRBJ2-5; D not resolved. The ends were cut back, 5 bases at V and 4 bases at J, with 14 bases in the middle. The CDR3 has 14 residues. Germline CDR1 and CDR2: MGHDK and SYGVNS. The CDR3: CASSRRTPPETQYF. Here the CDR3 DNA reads TGTGCCAGCAGTCGGCGTACGCCCCCAGAGACCCAGTACTTC.

DNA for the CDR3: TGCGCCAGCAGCGCCGAGGCAGGCTATGGCTACACCTTC. Its protein product is CASSAEAGYGYTF. The chain joins TRBV5-1 to TRBJ1-2, with D unresolved. The germline V gene encodes CDR1 SGHRS and CDR2 YFSETQ. With 4 bases removed from V and 4 bases from J, the gap between germline ends came to 11 bases. CDR3 length: 13 residues.

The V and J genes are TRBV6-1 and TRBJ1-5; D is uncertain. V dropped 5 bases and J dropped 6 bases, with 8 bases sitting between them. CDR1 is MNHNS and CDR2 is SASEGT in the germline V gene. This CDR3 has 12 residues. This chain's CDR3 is CASSQGIQPQHF. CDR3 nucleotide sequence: TGTGCCAGCAGTCAAGGGATTCAGCCCCAGCATTTT.

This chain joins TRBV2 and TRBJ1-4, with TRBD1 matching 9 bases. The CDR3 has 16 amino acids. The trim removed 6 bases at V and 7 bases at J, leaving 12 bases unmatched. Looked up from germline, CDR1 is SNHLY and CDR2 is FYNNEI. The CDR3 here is CASSVPGQGRSEKLFF. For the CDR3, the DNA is TGTGCCAGCAGCGTCCCGGGACAGGGAAGGAGTGAAAAACTGTTTTTT.

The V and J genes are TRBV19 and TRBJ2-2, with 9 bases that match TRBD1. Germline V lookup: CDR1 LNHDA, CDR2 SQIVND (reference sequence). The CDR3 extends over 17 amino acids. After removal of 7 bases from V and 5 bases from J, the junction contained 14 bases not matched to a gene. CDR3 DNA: TGTGCCAGTACTCGATCGCGGGACAGGGACCGAACCGGGGAGCTGTTTTTT. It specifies CASTRSRDRDRTGELFF.